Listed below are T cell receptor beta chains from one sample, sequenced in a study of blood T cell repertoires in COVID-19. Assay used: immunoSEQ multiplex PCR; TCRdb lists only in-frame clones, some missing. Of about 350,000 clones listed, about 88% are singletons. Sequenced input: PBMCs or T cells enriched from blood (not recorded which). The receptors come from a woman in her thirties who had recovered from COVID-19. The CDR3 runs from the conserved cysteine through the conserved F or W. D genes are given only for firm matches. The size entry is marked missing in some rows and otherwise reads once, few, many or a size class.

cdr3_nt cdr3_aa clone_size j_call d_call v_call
TGTGCCAGCAGCTTAAGTTCTACTAGCGGGGACCCTTACAATGAGCAGTTCTTC CASSLSSTSGDPYNEQFF . TRBJ2-1 TRBD2 TRBV11-3
TGTGCCAGCAGCCCATGGTTTTCGGACAGGGAGAACACTGAAGCTTTCTTT CASSPWFSDRENTEAFF . TRBJ1-1 TRBD1 TRBV25-1
TGTGCCAGCAGCTTGTATAGCGGGGGGGCCGGGGAGACCCAGTACTTC CASSLYSGGAGETQYF . TRBJ2-5 TRBD2 TRBV5-6
TGTGCCAGGGTAGGCAAGGACAGGGCCCACCCCTACAATGAGCAGTTCTTC CARVGKDRAHPYNEQFF . TRBJ2-1 TRBD1 TRBV28
TGTGCCAGCAGCCCAGGGGGACAGGCAACCAATGAGCAGTTCTTC CASSPGGQATNEQFF . TRBJ2-1 TRBD1 TRBV7-2
TGTGCCAGCAGTGAACGAGGGCCTCAATCTACTGGAAACACCATATATTTT CASSERGPQSTGNTIYF . TRBJ1-3 . TRBV2
TGTGCCAGCAGTTCAATCCATATAACGACGGACAGTGTCTCTGGAAACACCATATATTTT CASSSIHITTDSVSGNTIYF . TRBJ1-3 . TRBV28
TGTGCCAGCAGCCGCGGACTCCTCTACGAGCAGTACTTC CASSRGLLYEQYF . TRBJ2-7 . TRBV13
TGCGCCAGCAGCTCAACGGGACAGGGGCCCTCAGAAGACGAGCAGTACTTC CASSSTGQGPSEDEQYF . TRBJ2-7 TRBD1 TRBV5-1
TGTGCCAGCTGCACCTACATCCGGGGGTCCACAGATACGCAGTATTTT CASCTYIRGSTDTQYF . TRBJ2-3 . TRBV27
TGTGCCAGCAGCTTAGTAGGGCAGGGGGTGGGCTATGGCTACACCTTC CASSLVGQGVGYGYTF . TRBJ1-2 TRBD1 TRBV11-2
TGTGCCAGCAGTTTACGACTAGCGGTCTCCTACGAGCAGTACTTC CASSLRLAVSYEQYF . TRBJ2-7 TRBD2 TRBV27
TGTGCCAGCAGTGATACGAGCTTTGCGGGCGAGCAGTACTTC CASSDTSFAGEQYF . TRBJ2-7 . TRBV25-1
TGTGCCAGCAGCCTTAGTACCAGGGGGAATTCACCCCTCCACTTT CASSLSTRGNSPLHF . TRBJ1-6 TRBD1 TRBV7-8
TGTGCCAGCAGCGAGACAGGGCTGCGAGAGACCCAGTACTTC CASSETGLRETQYF once TRBJ2-5 TRBD1 TRBV7-6
TGTGCCAGTAGTCCTACCCGGACAGGACCCTCGAACACTGAAGCTTTCTTT CASSPTRTGPSNTEAFF . TRBJ1-1 TRBD1 TRBV19